This TCR beta chain was profiled in a study of T cells after yellow fever vaccination. Germline trimming cut 5 bases from V and 10 bases from J; bases unmatched to any gene: 13. Germline assignment: CDR1 SEHNR and CDR2 FQNEAQ (reference sequence). The CDR3 spans 15 residues. TCRdb reanalysed the 5' RACE reads using MiXCR and keeps one entry per CDR3 protein. In the table there are a few hundred thousand distinct CDR3 sequences, around 4.1% of which are singletons. This clonotype was recorded a few times. Its cognate antigen is unknown. Whole-study results and caveats: Abundant bulk-population clonotypes could contaminate the FACS-sorted repertoires. Boosting was followed by the reappearance of most primary-vaccination clones (just under 98% CD4, 85% to 90% CD8). A weaker but faster secondary response was observed, peaking on day 5 versus 15.

Specimen: PBMCs, collected 5 days after the yellow fever booster vaccination. The J gene is TRBJ2-1, the V gene TRBV7-9; 8 nucleotides agree with TRBD2. This clonotype was sampled from a man younger than 30 who received the YFV17D yellow fever vaccine. CDR3 DNA: TGTGCCAGCAGCCCGCTCCCCCGCGGGGGGCAGGAGCAGTTCTTC. It encodes CASSPLPRGGQEQFF. The entire variable domain, with the rest obtained from reference TRBV7-9 and TRBJ2-1, is as follows: DTGVSQNPRHKITKRGQNVTFRCDPISEHNRLYWYRQTLGQGPEFLTYFQNEAQLEKSRLLSDRFSAERPKGSFSTLEIQRTEQGDSAMYLCASSPLPRGGQEQFFGPGTRLTVL.